This is a list of T cell receptor beta chains from one sample in a study of breast tumors, draining lymph nodes, adjacent tissues. TCRdb reprocessed the multiplex PCR reads via MiXCR and lists one record per CDR3 protein. The data hold around 300,000 distinct CDR3 sequences, with around 30% observed a single time. The material sequenced was axillary lymph node tissue. These receptors all come from a female donor with breast cancer. Some clones in this sample may be carry-over from other donors' samples. CDR3s include the opening cysteine and the closing phenylalanine or tryptophan. D genes are given only for firm matches. Expanded clones are given a class, and other clones once, few, many or no size at all.

TRBV7-2	many	TRBD1	TRBJ2-7	TGTGCCAGCAGCCCCCCGGGACAGGGGGCGTTGGGCGAGCAGTACTTC	CASSPPGQGALGEQYF
TRBV12-3/TRBV12-4	.	.	TRBJ2-3	TGTGCCAGCAGTGTAAGGGCAGAGAGCTTCACAGATACGCAGTATTTT	CASSVRAESFTDTQYF
TRBV9	many	.	TRBJ2-3	TGTGCCAGCAGCGTAGTACCCTCCGCTAGCACAGATACGCAGTATTTT	CASSVVPSASTDTQYF
TRBV19	.	TRBD2	TRBJ2-5	TGTGCCAGCAGCTTGAGCGGGACTAGCGGAGAGACCCAGTACTTC	CASSLSGTSGETQYF
TRBV6-5	.	TRBD2	TRBJ2-1	TGTGCCAGCAGTAGTGGGGGGGGGAATGAGCAGTTCTTC	CASSSGGGNEQFF
TRBV6-1	.	.	TRBJ2-1	TGTGCCAGCCTACACCGAACGTCCCCCTACAATGAGCAGTTCTTC	CASLHRTSPYNEQFF
TRBV3-1	.	.	TRBJ2-1	TGTGCCAGCAGCCAAGATACGCTCTCCTACAATGAGCAGTTCTTC	CASSQDTLSYNEQFF
TRBV6-5	many	.	TRBJ2-6	TGTGCCACCCAGGGTTTCTCTGGGGCCAACGTCCTGACTTTC	CATQGFSGANVLTF
TRBV11-1	few	TRBD2	TRBJ2-3	TGTGCCAGCAGCTTATATGTAGGCAAGCGGGAAAGCACAGATACGCAGTATTTT	CASSLYVGKRESTDTQYF
TRBV19	many	TRBD1	TRBJ1-5	TGTGCCACCTCGACAGGGGGAGGCAATCAGCCCCAGCATTTT	CATSTGGGNQPQHF
TRBV6-5	many	.	TRBJ1-5	TGTGCCAGCAGACCTGACAGTGCCTTAAATCAGCCCCAGCATTTT	CASRPDSALNQPQHF
TRBV29-1	.	.	TRBJ2-7	TGCAGCGTCGAAGATGAGTCAGGGAGCTGCGAGCAGTACTTC	CSVEDESGSCEQYF
TRBV6-6	.	TRBD2	TRBJ2-2	TGTGCCAGCAGTTACCTGACTAGCGGGACCGGGGAGCTGTTTTTT	CASSYLTSGTGELFF
TRBV7-2	.	.	TRBJ2-7	TGTGCCAGCAGCCGTACCTTGCAGGGGTTCGACGTGCAGTACTTC	CASSRTLQGFDVQYF
TRBV5-6	many	.	TRBJ1-6	TGTGCCAGCAGCTTGCCCGATTCACCCCTCCACTTT	CASSLPDSPLHF
TRBV6-5	many	.	TRBJ1-2	TGTGCCAGCAGTTACGGTCCCCTAGGAGGCTACACCTTC	CASSYGPLGGYTF
TRBV2	many	TRBD2	TRBJ2-7	TGTGCCAGCAGATCAGGACTAGCGGGAGGGCCTGGGGCCTACGAGCAGTACTTC	CASRSGLAGGPGAYEQYF
TRBV12-3/TRBV12-4	many	.	TRBJ1-2	TGTGCCAGCAGCCCCAACAGTTTCTATGGCTACACCTTC	CASSPNSFYGYTF
TRBV11-2	many	.	TRBJ1-2	TGTGCCAGCAGCTTAGATCTAGCGGGACTGACTAACTATGGCTACACCTTC	CASSLDLAGLTNYGYTF
TRBV10-3	.	TRBD2	TRBJ2-1	TGTGCCATCAGTGAGTCGTTAGTACTAGCGGGAGGGAGCTCCCACAATGAGCAGCTCTTC	CAISESLVLAGGSSHNEQLF
TRBV2	many	TRBD2	TRBJ2-1	TGTGCCAGCAGTGCGCGACTAGCGGGAGACTCCGGCTCCTACAATGAGCAGTTCTTC	CASSARLAGDSGSYNEQFF
TRBV10-3	many	.	TRBJ1-4	TGTGCCATCAGTGAAGGGGGGGGTGCAACTAATGAAAAACTGTTTTTT	CAISEGGGATNEKLFF
TRBV24-1	many	TRBD1	TRBJ1-2	TGTGCCACCAGTGACGTAGACAGGGAGAATGGCTACACCTTC	CATSDVDRENGYTF
TRBV12-3/TRBV12-4	few	.	TRBJ2-3	TGTGCCAGCACCCCGGGATATGACACGGGTACGCAGTATTTT	CASTPGYDTGTQYF
TRBV19	many	TRBD1	TRBJ2-2	TGTGCCAGTAGTACCGGGACAGGGGGCAGTGACACCGGGGAGCTGTTTTTT	CASSTGTGGSDTGELFF
TRBV19	many	.	TRBJ1-6	TGTGCCAGTAGTATTTTCGGCAATTCACCCCTCCACTTT	CASSIFGNSPLHF
TRBV6-5	many	.	TRBJ2-3	TGTGCCAGCAGTTTAGTCTACACAGATACGCAGTATTTT	CASSLVYTDTQYF
TRBV19	.	TRBD2	TRBJ2-3	TGTGCCAGTAGTATAGCGGGAGGGCCTTGGCATACGCAGTATTTT	CASSIAGGPWHTQYF
TRBV11-2	many	TRBD2	TRBJ2-3	TGTGCCAGCAGACACCTTAGCGGGAACTCAGATACGCAGTATTTT	CASRHLSGNSDTQYF
TRBV30	few	.	TRBJ2-7	TGTGCCTGGTGGGGGAGCACAGGGACGTTCTTTGAGCAGTACTTC	CAWWGSTGTFFEQYF
TRBV28	.	.	TRBJ1-2	TGTGCCAGCAGTTTCCGACAGGCTGGCTACACCTTC	CASSFRQAGYTF
TRBV29-1	many	.	TRBJ2-1	TGCAGCGTTCTTTTCTTATTAGATGAGCAGTTCTTC	CSVLFLLDEQFF
TRBV24-1	many	TRBD1	TRBJ2-1	TGTGCCACCAGTGATACGACAGGGGCGACCTACAATGAGCAGTTCTTC	CATSDTTGATYNEQFF
TRBV6-5	few	.	TRBJ1-6	TGTGCCAGCAGTCACTCTGGAGAAGTCGGCTCACCCCTCCACTTT	CASSHSGEVGSPLHF
TRBV6-1	many	TRBD2	TRBJ2-3	TGTGCCAGCAGTGGTACTGTCGGGAGGACAGATACGCAGTATTTT	CASSGTVGRTDTQYF
TRBV5-5	many	TRBD2	TRBJ2-5	TGTGCCAGCAGCTTGGCGGGACTAGCAAGAGAGACCCAGTACTTC	CASSLAGLARETQYF
TRBV20-1	many	TRBD2	TRBJ2-1	TGCAGTGCCCAGTGGGGGACTAGCGGGTTCTTGGGATCCTACAATGAGCAGTTCTTC	CSAQWGTSGFLGSYNEQFF
TRBV5-1	.	TRBD1	TRBJ1-6	TGCGCCAGCAGCTTGGCCCCAGCCACGACAGGGGTTAATTCACCCCTCCACTTT	CASSLAPATTGVNSPLHF
TRBV6-5	few	TRBD2	TRBJ2-1	TGTGCCAGCAGTTACCTAATTGGCGGGAGGACGAGTGAGCAGTTCTTC	CASSYLIGGRTSEQFF
TRBV6-5	many	TRBD2	TRBJ2-2	TGTGCCAGCAGTCCTTTAGCGGGAGGGGAGCTGTTTTTT	CASSPLAGGELFF
TRBV20-1	many	.	TRBJ2-7	TGCAGTGCTAGGGCAGGGACCTACGAGCAGTACTTC	CSARAGTYEQYF
TRBV28	few	.	TRBJ2-7	TGTGCCAGCAGTTTTATACTAGGGGGCTACGAGCAGTACTTC	CASSFILGGYEQYF
TRBV15	.	.	TRBJ1-3	TGTGCCACCAGCGGAGATCGGGGCCCTGGAAACACCGTATATTTT	CATSGDRGPGNTVYF
TRBV5-1	.	.	TRBJ2-7	TGCGCCCAGCCCGGCTACGAGCAGTACTTC	CAQPGYEQYF
TRBV11-3	many	TRBD2	TRBJ2-1	TGTGCCAGCAGCTCTAGACTAGCGGGAGGGCCGGAGCAGTTCTTC	CASSSRLAGGPEQFF
TRBV6-5	many	TRBD1	TRBJ1-6	TGTGCCAGCAGTTCCGGGACAGGGCTCCGATACAATTCACCCCTCCACTTT	CASSSGTGLRYNSPLHF
TRBV6-2/TRBV6-3	.	TRBD2	TRBJ2-3	TGTGCCAGCAGTCACTCGTGGACTAGCGGGAGAATGACAGATACGCAGTATTTT	CASSHSWTSGRMTDTQYF
TRBV30	few	TRBD2	TRBJ2-3	TGTGCCTGGAGCCCCTCTCTACTAGCGGGAGCAGATACGCAGTATTTT	CAWSPSLLAGADTQYF
TRBV6-1	many	.	TRBJ2-6	TGTGCCAGCAGTGCCCAGGACCACTCTGGGGCCAACGTCCTGACTTTC	CASSAQDHSGANVLTF
TRBV5-1	many	.	TRBJ2-2	TGCGCCAGCCATCTTGCGGGACCGAACACCGGGGAGCTGTTTTTT	CASHLAGPNTGELFF
TRBV6-1	many	TRBD1	TRBJ2-7	TGTGCCAGCGGAGGACAGGGTCGCTACGAGCAGTACTTC	CASGGQGRYEQYF